Reported below is one T cell receptor beta chain. Its target is not known. The data are from a study of T cells in localized non-small cell lung cancer. Repertoires were generated with immunoSEQ multiplex PCR, while TCRdb's copy carries only in-frame clones and drops some. This sample carries some 30,000 clones, around 73% of them seen once, and the ten largest clones take about two fifths. Study results and caveats: A denser population of T cells in blood accompanied longer overall survival. Because sequencing included only one region (of the tumor), heterogeneity remains possible.

Material: peripheral blood, obtained before any cancer treatment. The TCR comes from a male donor older than 55 with stage II squamous cell lung carcinoma.

In DNA form, the CDR3 reads TGCGCCAGCAGCTTTGTCTCGGTTGGCTCTGGGGCCAACGTCCTGACTTTC. This sequence encodes CASSFVSVGSGANVLTF. The chain links TRBV5-1 to TRBJ2-6; the D is unclear. Germline CDR1 reads SGHRS; CDR2 reads YFSETQ. This CDR3 spans 17 amino acids. The germline V and J ends were trimmed by 2 bases and 0 bases, with 12 bases remaining between them.